This T cell receptor (beta chain) was found in a study of cytomegalovirus exposure and HLA in healthy donors. At the level of the study: Early release data held 75 million to 90 million unique TCRs from HLA-typed donors.

V lost 4 bases to trimming and J lost 4 bases, with 13 bases between them. CDR3 length equals 14 residues. About this clone itself: Its specificity is unknown.

This PCR relied on a set of 60 Vbeta primers and 13 Jbeta primers. Profiled with immunoSEQ multiplex PCR; TCRdb holds only in-frame clones, not every one. The sample records over 75,000 clones, roughly 80% being singletons. General observations from the study: A later analysis showed TCR association rates differing by HLA locus, peaking at DRB1 and lowest at HLA-C. A few V segments could not be told apart, such as TRBV6-2 and TRBV6-3, and were left out. The authors confirmed in vitro that a few CMV-associated chains were specific for CMV antigens.

The receptor's source is a man in his fifties in good health and CMV-seropositive. What was sequenced was PBMCs. The V gene is TRBV23-1, the J gene TRBJ2-5, with D perhaps TRBD1 (5 bases). TRBV23-1 is classed as an ORF, of uncertain function. CDR3 amino acids: CASSRDQGGETQYF. The CDR3 coding sequence is TGCGCCAGCAGTCGAGACCAGGGTGGAGAGACCCAGTACTTC.